Below, one T cell receptor (beta chain) is given with its context. Antigen unknown. The source of the sample is a study of T cells in Graves' hyperthyroidism and ophthalmopathy. Overall study findings and caveats: Ophthalmopathy onset followed model prediction by a median approximately 5.9 months. In blood, most of the thyroid clonotypes expanded above 0.001 were also present.

The CDR3 spans 16 residues. Germline trimming cut 7 bases from V and 1 base from J; bases unmatched to any gene: 9. Germline CDR1 reads MNHNS; CDR2 reads SASEGT. The authors deemed Graves' hyperthyroidism stable absent ophthalmopathy progression within 18 months. TCR beta CDR3 regions were amplified from RNA. When the TCR CDR3 underwent first-round RT-PCR, the HTBI primer set was used. TCRdb ran MiXCR on the multiplex PCR reads and lists one entry per CDR3 protein. This sample has hundreds of thousands of distinct CDR3 sequences, with 14% found just once. The sequenced material came from blood. The chain is built from TRBV6-1 and TRBJ2-5, with TRBD2 matching 10 bases. The sequence was obtained from a woman under 30 with Graves' hyperthyroidism. The CDR3 region is CASTIAVAGGQETQYF. As DNA, the CDR3 is TGTGCCAGCACCATAGCGGTAGCGGGGGGCCAAGAGACCCAGTACTTC.